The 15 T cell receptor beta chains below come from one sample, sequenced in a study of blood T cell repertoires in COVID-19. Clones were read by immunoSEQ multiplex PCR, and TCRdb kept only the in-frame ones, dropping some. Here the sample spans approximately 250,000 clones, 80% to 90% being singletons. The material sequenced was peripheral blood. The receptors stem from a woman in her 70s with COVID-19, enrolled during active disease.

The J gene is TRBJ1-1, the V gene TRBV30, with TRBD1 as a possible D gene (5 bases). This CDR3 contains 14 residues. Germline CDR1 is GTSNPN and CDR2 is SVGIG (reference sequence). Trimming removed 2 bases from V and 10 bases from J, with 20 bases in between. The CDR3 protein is CAWSRAQVGRGAFF. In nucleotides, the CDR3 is TGTGCCTGGAGTCGGGCACAGGTAGGGCGGGGAGCTTTCTTT.

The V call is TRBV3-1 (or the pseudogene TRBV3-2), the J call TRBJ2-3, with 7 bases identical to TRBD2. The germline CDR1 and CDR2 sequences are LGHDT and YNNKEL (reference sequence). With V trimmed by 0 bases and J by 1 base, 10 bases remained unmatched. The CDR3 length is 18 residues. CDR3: CASSQDPPGAGRTDTQYF. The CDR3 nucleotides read TGTGCCAGCAGCCAAGATCCTCCCGGAGCGGGGCGCACAGATACGCAGTATTTT.

CDR3 DNA sequence: TGCGCCAGCAGCCCGGGACAGGCTGACGGTGAGCAGTTCTTC. This translates into CASSPGQADGEQFF. V usage is TRBV5-1 and J usage is TRBJ2-1, with 8 positions matching TRBD1. The CDR3 is 14 residues long. Losses at the gene ends were 4 bases for V and 9 bases for J; bases not matched to a gene: 9. Germline CDR1 and CDR2: SGHRS and YFSETQ. The full variable domain, its missing parts supplied by reference TRBV5-1 and TRBJ2-1, is KAGVTQTPRYLIKTRGQQVTLSCSPISGHRSVSWYQQTPGQGLQFLFEYFSETQRNKGNFPGRFSGRQFSNSRSEMNVSTLELGDSALYLCASSPGQADGEQFFGPGTRLTVL.

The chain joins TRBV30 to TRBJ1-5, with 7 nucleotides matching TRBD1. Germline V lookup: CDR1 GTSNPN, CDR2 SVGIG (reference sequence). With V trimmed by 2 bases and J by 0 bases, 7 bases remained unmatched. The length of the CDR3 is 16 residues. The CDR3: CAWSPPTGYSNQPQHF. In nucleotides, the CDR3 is TGTGCCTGGAGTCCGCCGACAGGGTATAGCAATCAGCCCCAGCATTTT.

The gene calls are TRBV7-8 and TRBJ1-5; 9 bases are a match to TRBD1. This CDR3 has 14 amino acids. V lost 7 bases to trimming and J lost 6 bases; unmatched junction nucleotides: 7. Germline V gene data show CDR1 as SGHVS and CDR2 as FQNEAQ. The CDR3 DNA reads TGTGCCAGCAAGCGACAGGGGGAAGGTCAGCCCCAGCATTTT. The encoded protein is CASKRQGEGQPQHF.

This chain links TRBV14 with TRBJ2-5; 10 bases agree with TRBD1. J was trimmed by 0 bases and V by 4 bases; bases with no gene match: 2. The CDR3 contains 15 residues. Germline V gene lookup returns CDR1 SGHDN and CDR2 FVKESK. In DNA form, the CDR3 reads TGTGCCAGCAGCCCGACAGGGGGCTACCAAGAGACCCAGTACTTC. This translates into CASSPTGGYQETQYF.

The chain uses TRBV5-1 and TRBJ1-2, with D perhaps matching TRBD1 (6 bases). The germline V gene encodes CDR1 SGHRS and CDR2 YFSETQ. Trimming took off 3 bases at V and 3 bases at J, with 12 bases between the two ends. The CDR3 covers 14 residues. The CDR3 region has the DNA TGCGCCAGCAGCTCCCAGGGGAAGGACTATGGCTACACCTTC. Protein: CASSSQGKDYGYTF.

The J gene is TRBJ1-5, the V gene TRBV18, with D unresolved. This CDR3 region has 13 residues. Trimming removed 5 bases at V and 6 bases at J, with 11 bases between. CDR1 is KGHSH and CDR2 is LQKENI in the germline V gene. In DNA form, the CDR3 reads TGTGCCAGCTCATTCGGGGATACTCAGCCCCAGCATTTT. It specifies CASSFGDTQPQHF.

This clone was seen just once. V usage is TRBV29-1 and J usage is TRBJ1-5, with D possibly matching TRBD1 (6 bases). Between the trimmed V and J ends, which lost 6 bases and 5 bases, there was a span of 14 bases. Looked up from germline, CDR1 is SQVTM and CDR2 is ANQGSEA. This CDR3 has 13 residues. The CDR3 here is CSVSQGGDQPQHF. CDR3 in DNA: TGCAGCGTATCACAGGGTGGGGATCAGCCCCAGCATTTT.

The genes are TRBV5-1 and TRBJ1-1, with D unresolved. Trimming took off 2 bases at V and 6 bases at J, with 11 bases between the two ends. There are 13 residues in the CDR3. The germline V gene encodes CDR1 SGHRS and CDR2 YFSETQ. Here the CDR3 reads CASSLKFQAEAFF. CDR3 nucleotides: TGCGCCAGCAGCTTAAAGTTTCAGGCTGAAGCTTTCTTT.

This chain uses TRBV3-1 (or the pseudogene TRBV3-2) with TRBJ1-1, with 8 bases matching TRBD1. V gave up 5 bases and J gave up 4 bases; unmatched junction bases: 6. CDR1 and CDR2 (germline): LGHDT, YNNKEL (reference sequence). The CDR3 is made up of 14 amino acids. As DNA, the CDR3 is TGTGCCAGCAGCGCCCGGGACAGGATCACTGAAGCTTTCTTT. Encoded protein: CASSARDRITEAFF.

The CDR3 reads CATSRNLIGTSGSHYEQYF. Here the CDR3 DNA reads TGTGCCACCAGCAGAAACCTAATAGGGACTAGCGGGAGTCACTACGAGCAGTACTTC. The chain uses TRBV15 and TRBJ2-7; TRBD2 matches at 14 bases. Trimming cost V 2 bases and J 3 bases; bases outside gene matches: 12. CDR3 size: 19 residues. Per germline, CDR1 LNHNV and CDR2 YYDKDF (reference sequence).

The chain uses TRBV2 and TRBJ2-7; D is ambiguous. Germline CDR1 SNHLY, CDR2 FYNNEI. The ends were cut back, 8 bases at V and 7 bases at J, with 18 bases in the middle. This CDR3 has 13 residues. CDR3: CASVFNDLGEQYF. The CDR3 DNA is TGTGCCAGCGTCTTCAATGATCTCGGGGAGCAGTACTTC.

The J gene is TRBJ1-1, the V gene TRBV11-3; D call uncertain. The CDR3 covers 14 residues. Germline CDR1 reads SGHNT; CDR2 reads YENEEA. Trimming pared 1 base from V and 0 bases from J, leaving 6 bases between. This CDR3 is CASSLGHLNTEAFF. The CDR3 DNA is TGTGCCAGCAGCTTAGGCCACTTGAACACTGAAGCTTTCTTT.

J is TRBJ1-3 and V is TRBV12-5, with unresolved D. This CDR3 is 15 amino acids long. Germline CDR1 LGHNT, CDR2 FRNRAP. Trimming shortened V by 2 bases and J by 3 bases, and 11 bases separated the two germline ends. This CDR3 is CASGLSLSFGNTIYF. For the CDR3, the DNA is TGTGCTAGTGGTTTGAGCCTAAGCTTTGGAAACACCATATATTTT.